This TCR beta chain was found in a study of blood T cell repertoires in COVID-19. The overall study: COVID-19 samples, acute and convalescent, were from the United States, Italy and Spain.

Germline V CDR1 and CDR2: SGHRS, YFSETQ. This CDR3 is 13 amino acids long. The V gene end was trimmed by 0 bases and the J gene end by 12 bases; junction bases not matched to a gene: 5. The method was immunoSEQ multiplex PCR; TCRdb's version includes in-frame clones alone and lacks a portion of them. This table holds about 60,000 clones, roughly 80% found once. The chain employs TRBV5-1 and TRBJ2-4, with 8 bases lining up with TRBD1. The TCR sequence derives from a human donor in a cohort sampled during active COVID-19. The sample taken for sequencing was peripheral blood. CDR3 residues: CASSLGTGQAQYF. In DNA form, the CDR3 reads TGCGCCAGCAGCTTGGGCACGGGACAGGCTCAGTACTTC.